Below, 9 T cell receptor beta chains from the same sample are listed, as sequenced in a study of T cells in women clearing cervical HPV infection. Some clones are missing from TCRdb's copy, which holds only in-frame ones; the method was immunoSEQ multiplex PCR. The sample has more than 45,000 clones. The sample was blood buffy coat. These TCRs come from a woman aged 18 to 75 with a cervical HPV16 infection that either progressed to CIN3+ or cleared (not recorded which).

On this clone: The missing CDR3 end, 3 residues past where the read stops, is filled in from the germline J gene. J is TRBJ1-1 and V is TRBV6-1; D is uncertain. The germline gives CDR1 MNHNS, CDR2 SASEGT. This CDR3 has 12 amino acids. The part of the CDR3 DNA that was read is TGTGCCAGCAGTGAAGGTCCCCGGGAA. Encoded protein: CASSEGPRE. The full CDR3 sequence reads CASSEGPREAFF.

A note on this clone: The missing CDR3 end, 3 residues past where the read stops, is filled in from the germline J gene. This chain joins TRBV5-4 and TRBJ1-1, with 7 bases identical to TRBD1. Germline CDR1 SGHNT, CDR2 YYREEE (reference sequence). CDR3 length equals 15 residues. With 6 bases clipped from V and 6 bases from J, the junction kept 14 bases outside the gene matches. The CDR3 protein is CASTIQTGTAAEAFF. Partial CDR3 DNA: TGTGCCAGCACCATCCAGACAGGGACGGCCGCTGAA.

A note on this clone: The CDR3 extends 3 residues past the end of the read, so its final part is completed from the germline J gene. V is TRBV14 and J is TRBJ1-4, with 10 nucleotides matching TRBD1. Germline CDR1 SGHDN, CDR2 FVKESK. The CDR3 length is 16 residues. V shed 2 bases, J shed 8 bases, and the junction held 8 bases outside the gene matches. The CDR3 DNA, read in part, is TGTGCCAGCAGCCAACTGGGACAGGGGATCGGGGAAAAA. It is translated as CASSQLGQGIGEK. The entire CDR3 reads CASSQLGQGIGEKLFF.

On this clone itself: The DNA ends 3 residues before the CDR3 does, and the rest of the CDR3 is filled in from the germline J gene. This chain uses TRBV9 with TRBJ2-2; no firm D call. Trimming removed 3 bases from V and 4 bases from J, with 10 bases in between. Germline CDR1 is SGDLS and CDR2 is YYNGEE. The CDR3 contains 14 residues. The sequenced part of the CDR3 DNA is TGTGCCAGCAGCGCCCGAGAGCTCACCGGGGAG. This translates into CASSARELTGE. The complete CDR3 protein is CASSARELTGELFF.

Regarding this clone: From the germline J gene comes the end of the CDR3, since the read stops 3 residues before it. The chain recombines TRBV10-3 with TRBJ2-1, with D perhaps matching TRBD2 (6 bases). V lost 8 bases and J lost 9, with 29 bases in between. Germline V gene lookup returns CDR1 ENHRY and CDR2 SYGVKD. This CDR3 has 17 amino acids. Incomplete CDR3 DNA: TGTGCCATCTGGGATCCCAATAGCGGAGATAAGCTAGGTGAG. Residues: CAIWDPNSGDKLGE. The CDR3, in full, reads CAIWDPNSGDKLGEQFF.

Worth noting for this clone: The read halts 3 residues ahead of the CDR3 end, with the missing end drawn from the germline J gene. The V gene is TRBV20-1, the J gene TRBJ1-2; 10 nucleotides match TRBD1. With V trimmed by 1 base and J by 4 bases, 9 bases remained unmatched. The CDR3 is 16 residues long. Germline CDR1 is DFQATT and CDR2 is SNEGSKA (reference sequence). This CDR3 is CSARGYRDRGGYGYTF. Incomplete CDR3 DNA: TGCAGTGCTAGAGGGTATAGGGACAGGGGTGGCTATGGC.

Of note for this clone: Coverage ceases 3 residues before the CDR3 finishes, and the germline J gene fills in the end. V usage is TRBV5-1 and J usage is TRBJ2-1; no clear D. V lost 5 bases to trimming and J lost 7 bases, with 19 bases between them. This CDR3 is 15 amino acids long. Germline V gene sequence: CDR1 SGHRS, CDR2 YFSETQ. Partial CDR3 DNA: TGCGCCAGCAGAACCTACCCGTACCTCTCGAATGAG. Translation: CASRTYPYLSNE. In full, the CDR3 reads CASRTYPYLSNEQFF.

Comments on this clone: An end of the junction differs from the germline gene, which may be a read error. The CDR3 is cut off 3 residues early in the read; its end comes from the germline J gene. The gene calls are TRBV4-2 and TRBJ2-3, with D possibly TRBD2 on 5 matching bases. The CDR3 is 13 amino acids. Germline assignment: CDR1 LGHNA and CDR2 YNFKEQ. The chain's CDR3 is CASSPSSSDTQYF. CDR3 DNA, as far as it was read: TGCGCCAGCAGCCCTTCTAGCTCCGATACG.

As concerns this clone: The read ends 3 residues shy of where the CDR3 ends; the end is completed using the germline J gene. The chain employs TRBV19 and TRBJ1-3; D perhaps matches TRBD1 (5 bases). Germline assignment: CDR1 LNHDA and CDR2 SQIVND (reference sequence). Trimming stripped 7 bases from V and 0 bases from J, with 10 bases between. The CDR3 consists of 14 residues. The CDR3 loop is CASTSRGSGNTIYF. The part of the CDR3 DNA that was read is TGTGCCAGTACCTCAAGGGGCTCTGGAAACACC.